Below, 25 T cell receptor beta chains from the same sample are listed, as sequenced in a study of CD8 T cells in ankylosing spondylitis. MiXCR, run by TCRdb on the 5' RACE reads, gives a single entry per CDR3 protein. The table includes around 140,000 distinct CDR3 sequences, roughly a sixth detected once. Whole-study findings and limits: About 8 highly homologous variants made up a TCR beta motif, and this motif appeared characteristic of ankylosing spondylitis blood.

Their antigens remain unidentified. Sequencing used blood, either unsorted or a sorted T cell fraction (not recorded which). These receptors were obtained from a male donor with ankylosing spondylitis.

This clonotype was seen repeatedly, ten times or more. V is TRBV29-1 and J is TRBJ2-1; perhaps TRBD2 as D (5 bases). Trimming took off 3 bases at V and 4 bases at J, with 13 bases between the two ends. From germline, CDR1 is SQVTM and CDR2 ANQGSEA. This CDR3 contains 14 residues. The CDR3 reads CSVDVAEDYNEQFF. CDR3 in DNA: TGCAGCGTTGACGTGGCGGAGGATTACAATGAGCAGTTCTTC.

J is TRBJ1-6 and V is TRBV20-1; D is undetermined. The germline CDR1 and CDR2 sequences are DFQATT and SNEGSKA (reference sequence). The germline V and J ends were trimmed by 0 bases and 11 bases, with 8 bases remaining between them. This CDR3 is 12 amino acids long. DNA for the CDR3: TGCAGTGCTAGAGATTGGGCGGCACCCCTCCACTTT. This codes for CSARDWAAPLHF.

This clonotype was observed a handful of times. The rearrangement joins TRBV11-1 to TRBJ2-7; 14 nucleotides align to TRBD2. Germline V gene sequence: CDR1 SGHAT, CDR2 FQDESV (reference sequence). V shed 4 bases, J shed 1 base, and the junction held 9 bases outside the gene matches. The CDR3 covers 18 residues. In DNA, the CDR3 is TGTGCCAGCAGCTCGCCGGGACTAGCGGGAGTTCCATCCTACGAGCAGTACTTC. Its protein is CASSSPGLAGVPSYEQYF.

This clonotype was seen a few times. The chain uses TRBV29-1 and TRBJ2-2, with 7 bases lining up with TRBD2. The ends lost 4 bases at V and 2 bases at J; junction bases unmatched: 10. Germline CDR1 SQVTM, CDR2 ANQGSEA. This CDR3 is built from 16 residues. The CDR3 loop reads CSVAGWRENNTGELFF. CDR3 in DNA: TGCAGCGTTGCTGGATGGCGGGAGAATAACACCGGGGAGCTGTTTTTT.

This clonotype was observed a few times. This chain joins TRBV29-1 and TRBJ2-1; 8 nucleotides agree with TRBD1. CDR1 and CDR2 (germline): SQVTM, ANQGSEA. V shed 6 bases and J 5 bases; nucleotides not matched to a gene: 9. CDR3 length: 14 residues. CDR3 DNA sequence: TGCAGCGTAGACAGGGGAGTTGGTAACAATGAGCAGTTCTTC. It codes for CSVDRGVGNNEQFF.

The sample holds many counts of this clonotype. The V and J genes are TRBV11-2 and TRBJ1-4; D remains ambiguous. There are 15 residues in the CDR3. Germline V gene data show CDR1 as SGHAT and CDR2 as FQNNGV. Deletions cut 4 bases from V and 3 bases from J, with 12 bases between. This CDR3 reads CASSYLTAANEKLFF. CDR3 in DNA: TGTGCCAGCAGCTATTTGACGGCTGCTAATGAAAAACTGTTTTTT.

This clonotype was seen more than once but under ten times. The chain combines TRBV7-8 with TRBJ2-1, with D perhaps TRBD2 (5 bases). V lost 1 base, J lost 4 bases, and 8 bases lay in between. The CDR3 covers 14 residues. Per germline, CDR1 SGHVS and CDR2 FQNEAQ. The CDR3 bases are TGTGCCAGCAGCTTAGAAGCGGATTACAATGAGCAGTTCTTC. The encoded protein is CASSLEADYNEQFF. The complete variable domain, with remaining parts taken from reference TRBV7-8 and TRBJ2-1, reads GAGVSQSPRYKVAKRGQDVALRCDPISGHVSLFWYQQALGQGPEFLTYFQNEAQLDKSGLPSDRFFAERPEGSVSTLKIQRTQQEDSAVYLCASSLEADYNEQFFGPGTRLTVL.

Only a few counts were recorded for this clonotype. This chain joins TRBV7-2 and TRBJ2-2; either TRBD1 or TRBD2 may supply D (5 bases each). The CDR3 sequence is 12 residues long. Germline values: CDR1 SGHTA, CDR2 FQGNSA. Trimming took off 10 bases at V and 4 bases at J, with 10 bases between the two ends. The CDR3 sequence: CATGSGTGELFF. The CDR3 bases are TGTGCCACAGGGAGTGGCACCGGGGAGCTGTTTTTT.

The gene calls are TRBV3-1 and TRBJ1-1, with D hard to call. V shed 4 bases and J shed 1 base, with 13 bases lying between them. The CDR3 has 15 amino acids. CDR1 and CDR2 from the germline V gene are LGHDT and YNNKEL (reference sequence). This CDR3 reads CASSPDGRPNTEAFF. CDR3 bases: TGTGCCAGCAGCCCCGACGGGCGGCCGAACACTGAAGCTTTCTTT. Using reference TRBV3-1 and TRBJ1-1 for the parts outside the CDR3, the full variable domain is DTAVSQTPKYLVTQMGNDKSIKCEQNLGHDTMYWYKQDSKKFLKIMFSYNNKELIINETVPNRFSPKSPDKAHLNLHINSLELGDSAVYFCASSPDGRPNTEAFFGQGTRLTVV.

CDR3 DNA sequence: TGTGCCAGCAGCACCTGGACTAGCGGGAGGCCGGGTTTAGATTACAATGAGCAGTTCTTC. The encoded protein is CASSTWTSGRPGLDYNEQFF. This chain uses TRBV11-1 with TRBJ2-1; TRBD2 matches at 14 bases. Germline V gene data show CDR1 as SGHAT and CDR2 as FQDESV (reference sequence). V dropped 5 bases and J dropped 4; count of bases not matched to a gene: 16. The CDR3 is 20 amino acids.

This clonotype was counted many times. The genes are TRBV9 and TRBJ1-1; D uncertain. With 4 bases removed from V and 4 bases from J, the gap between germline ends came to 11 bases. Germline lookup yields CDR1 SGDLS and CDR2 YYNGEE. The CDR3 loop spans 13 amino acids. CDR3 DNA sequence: TGTGCCAGCAGCCCAACCCGGGGCACTGAAGCTTTCTTT. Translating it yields CASSPTRGTEAFF.

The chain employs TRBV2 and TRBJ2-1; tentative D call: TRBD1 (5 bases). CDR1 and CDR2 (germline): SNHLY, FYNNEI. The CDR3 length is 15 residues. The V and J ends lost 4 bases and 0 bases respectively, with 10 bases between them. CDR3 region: CASSVRASSYNEQFF. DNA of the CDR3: TGTGCCAGCAGTGTCAGGGCCAGCTCCTACAATGAGCAGTTCTTC.

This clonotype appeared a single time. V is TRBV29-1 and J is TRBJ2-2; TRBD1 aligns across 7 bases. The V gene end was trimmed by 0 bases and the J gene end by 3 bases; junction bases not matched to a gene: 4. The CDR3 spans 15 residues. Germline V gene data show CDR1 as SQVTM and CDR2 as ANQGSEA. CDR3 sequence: CSVEDGTAYTGELFF. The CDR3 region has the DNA TGCAGCGTTGAAGATGGGACAGCCTACACCGGGGAGCTGTTTTTT.

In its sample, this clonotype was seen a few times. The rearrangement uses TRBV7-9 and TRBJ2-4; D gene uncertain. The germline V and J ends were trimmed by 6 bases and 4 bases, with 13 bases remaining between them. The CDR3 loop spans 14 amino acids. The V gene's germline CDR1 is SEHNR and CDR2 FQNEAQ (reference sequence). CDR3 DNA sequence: TGTGCCAGCAGTGATACAGCGAGAAAAAACATTCAGTACTTC. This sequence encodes CASSDTARKNIQYF.

The DNA of the CDR3 is TGTGCCAGCAACCCAGGGACAGCCTACAATGAGCAGTTCTTC. Translation gives CASNPGTAYNEQFF. This chain links TRBV11-2 with TRBJ2-1; 7 nucleotides align to TRBD1. With V trimmed by 7 bases and J by 2 bases, 5 bases remained unmatched. The CDR3 is 14 residues long. The germline CDR1 and CDR2 sequences are SGHAT and FQNNGV.

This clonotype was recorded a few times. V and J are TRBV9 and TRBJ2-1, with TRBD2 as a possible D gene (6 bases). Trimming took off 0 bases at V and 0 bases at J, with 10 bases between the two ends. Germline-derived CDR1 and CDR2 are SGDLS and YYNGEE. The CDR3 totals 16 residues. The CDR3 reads CASSVVGGSSYNEQFF. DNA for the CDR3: TGTGCCAGCAGCGTAGTTGGAGGGAGCTCCTACAATGAGCAGTTCTTC.

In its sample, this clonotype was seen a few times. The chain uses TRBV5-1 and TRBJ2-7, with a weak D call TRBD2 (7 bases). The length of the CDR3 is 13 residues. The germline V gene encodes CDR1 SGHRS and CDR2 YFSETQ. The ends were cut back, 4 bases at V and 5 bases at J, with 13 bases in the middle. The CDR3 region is CASSREAGDEQYF. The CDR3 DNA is TGCGCCAGCAGCCGGGAGGCAGGGGACGAGCAGTACTTC.

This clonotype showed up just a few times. The CDR3 region is CASSSRTGGHEQYF. CDR3 DNA: TGTGCCAGCAGTTCTCGGACAGGGGGACACGAGCAGTACTTC. V usage is TRBV27 and J usage is TRBJ2-7, with 10 bases lining up with TRBD1. The CDR3 extends over 14 amino acids. Trimming cost V 4 bases and J 5 bases; bases outside gene matches: 5. Germline loops: CDR1 MNHEY, CDR2 SMNVEV (reference sequence).

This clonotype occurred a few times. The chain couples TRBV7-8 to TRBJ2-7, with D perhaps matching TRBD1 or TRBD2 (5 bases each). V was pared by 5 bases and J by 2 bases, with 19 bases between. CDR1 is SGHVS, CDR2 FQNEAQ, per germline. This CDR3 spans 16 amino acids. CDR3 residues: CASSPQGAQITYEQYF. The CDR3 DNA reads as TGTGCCAGCAGCCCTCAGGGAGCCCAAATCACCTACGAGCAGTACTTC.

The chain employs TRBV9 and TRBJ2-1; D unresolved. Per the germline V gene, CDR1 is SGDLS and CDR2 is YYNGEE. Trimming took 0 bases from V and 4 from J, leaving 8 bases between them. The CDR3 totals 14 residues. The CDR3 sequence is CASSVEGNYNEQFF. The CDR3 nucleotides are TGTGCCAGCAGCGTAGAGGGCAATTACAATGAGCAGTTCTTC.

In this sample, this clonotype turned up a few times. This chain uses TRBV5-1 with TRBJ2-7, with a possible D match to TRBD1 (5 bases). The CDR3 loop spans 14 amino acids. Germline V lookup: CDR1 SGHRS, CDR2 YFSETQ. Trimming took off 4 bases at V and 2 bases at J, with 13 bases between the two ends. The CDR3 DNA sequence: TGCGCCAGCAGCACACCCAGGGATCCCTACGAGCAGTACTTC. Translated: CASSTPRDPYEQYF.

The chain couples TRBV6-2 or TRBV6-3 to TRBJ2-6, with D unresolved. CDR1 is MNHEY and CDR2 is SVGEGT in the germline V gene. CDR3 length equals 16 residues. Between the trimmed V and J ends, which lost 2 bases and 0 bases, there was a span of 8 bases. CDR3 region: CASSYVRSSGANVLTF. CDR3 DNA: TGTGCCAGCAGTTACGTCAGGAGCTCTGGGGCCAACGTCCTGACTTTC.

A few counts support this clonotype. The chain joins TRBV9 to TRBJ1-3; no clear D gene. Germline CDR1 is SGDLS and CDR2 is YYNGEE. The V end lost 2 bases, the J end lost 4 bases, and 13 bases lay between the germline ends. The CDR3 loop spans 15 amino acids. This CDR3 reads CASSVDGGDGNTIYF. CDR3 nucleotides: TGTGCCAGCAGCGTGGACGGAGGAGACGGAAACACCATATATTTT. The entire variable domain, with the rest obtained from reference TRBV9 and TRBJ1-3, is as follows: DSGVTQTPKHLITATGQRVTLRCSPRSGDLSVYWYQQSLDQGLQFLIQYYNGEERAKGNILERFSAQQFPDLHSELNLSSLELGDSALYFCASSVDGGDGNTIYFGEGSWLTVV.

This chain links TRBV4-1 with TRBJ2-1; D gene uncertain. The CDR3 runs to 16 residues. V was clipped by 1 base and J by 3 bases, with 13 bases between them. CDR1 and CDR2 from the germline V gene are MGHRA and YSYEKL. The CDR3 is CASSQGTSQYYNEQFF. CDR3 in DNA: TGCGCCAGCAGCCAAGGGACCAGCCAATACTACAATGAGCAGTTCTTC.

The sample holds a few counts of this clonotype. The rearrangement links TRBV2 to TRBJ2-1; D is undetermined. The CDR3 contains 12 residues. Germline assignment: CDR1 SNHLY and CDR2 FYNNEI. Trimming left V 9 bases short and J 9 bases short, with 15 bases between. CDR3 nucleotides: TGTGCCAGATGGGAAGGGTCCGGTGAGCAGTTCTTC. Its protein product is CARWEGSGEQFF.